The 2 T cell receptor beta chains listed next were all sequenced from one sample in a study of blood T cell repertoires in COVID-19. Repertoires were generated with immunoSEQ multiplex PCR, while TCRdb's copy carries only in-frame clones and drops some. The data contain around 200,000 clones, 70% to 90% of them singletons. Material: peripheral blood. Source of these receptors: a woman older than 75 in a cohort sampled during active or convalescent COVID-19.

This chain links TRBV5-1 with TRBJ2-7, with TRBD2 matching over 12 bases. The CDR3 covers 14 residues. V shed 4 bases and J 6 bases; nucleotides not matched to a gene: 5. CDR1 and CDR2 (germline): SGHRS, YFSETQ. The CDR3 DNA reads TGCGCCAGCAGCCCCGGACTAGCGGGACTCGAGCAGTACGTC. Protein: CASSPGLAGLEQYV.

The chain couples TRBV7-9 to TRBJ1-1, with 9 bases lining up with TRBD1. V dropped 1 base and J dropped 5; count of bases not matched to a gene: 5. The length of the CDR3 is 15 residues. Germline CDR1 is SEHNR and CDR2 is FQNEAQ (reference sequence). The CDR3 DNA follows: TGTGCCAGCAGCTTAGGATGGGACAGGGAGACTGAAGCTTTCTTT. The encoded protein is CASSLGWDRETEAFF.